This is a list of T cell receptor beta chains from one sample in a study of T cell changes during pregnancy in multiple sclerosis. TCRdb keeps only in-frame clones here, not all; method: immunoSEQ multiplex PCR. The sample records approximately 88,000 clones, roughly 93% being singletons. The material was peripheral blood, obtained in the third trimester of pregnancy. The receptors stem from a female donor with multiple sclerosis, enrolled in a pregnancy study. Both conserved end residues are part of each CDR3. A D gene is named only where the DNA matches it firmly. Some rows mark clone size as missing; the rest say once, few, many or name a class of expanded clone.

j_call v_call clone_size d_call cdr3_nt cdr3_aa
TRBJ2-5 TRBV7-8 - - TGTGCCAGCAGCTCATTTAGCGGACAAGAGACCCAGTACTTC CASSSFSGQETQYF
TRBJ2-7 TRBV4-1 - - TGCGCCAGCAGCCAAGGGCAAAGCTCCTACGAGCAGTACTTC CASSQGQSSYEQYF
TRBJ2-1 TRBV4-3 once - TGCGCCAGCAGCCACAGTCTGGAGGTCAATGAGCAGTTCTTC CASSHSLEVNEQFF
TRBJ2-7 TRBV11-2 - - TGTGCCAGCAGCACTGGGCCAGGTTTACCCCCCTACGAGCAGTACTTC CASSTGPGLPPYEQYF
TRBJ2-3 TRBV13 - TRBD2 TGTGCCAGCAGCTGGGGGACTAGCGGCACAGATACGCAGTATTTT CASSWGTSGTDTQYF
TRBJ2-6 TRBV15 - TRBD1 TGTGCCACCAGCTCAGGGGGCGCTGGGGCCAACGTCCTGACTTTC CATSSGGAGANVLTF
TRBJ2-2 TRBV19 - - TGTGCCAGTAGTCAGGGGTCGAACACCGGGGAGCTGTTTTTT CASSQGSNTGELFF
TRBJ2-7 TRBV2 - - TGTGCCAGCAGGGGTGGGGCGACCGAGCAGTACTTC CASRGGATEQYF
TRBJ2-5 TRBV7-3 - - TGTGCCAGCAGCTTAAACTCCCTGAGTGGAGAGACCCAGTACTTC CASSLNSLSGETQYF
TRBJ1-2 TRBV7-9 - TRBD1 TGTGCCAGCAGCTTACCGGACAGGACTCCTCGATTAGCTAACTATGGCTACACCTTC CASSLPDRTPRLANYGYTF
TRBJ2-1 TRBV6-4 - - TGTGCCAGCACCAAAATACGACACGATGGGAATGAGCAGTTCTTC CASTKIRHDGNEQFF
TRBJ2-7 TRBV4-1 - - TGCGCCAGCAGCATCCGTGTGGGGCAGGGTACCTACGAGCAGTACTTC CASSIRVGQGTYEQYF
TRBJ1-1 TRBV5-1 - - TGCGCCAGCAGCTTTTATACGGGGGCGGGGGGGTCGAGAATCTCTGAAGCTTTCTTT CASSFYTGAGGSRISEAFF
TRBJ2-1 TRBV7-9 - - TGTGCCAGCAGCCCCGCTGTGGGAGGGGGCAATGAGCAGTTCTTC CASSPAVGGGNEQFF
TRBJ2-7 TRBV9 - - TGTGCCAGCAGCGTCGCGAGTGCGTCCTACGAGCAGTACTTC CASSVASASYEQYF
TRBJ2-1 TRBV11-2 - TRBD2 TGTGCCAGCAGCTTAACCAGCGGGAGAGGTGGTGAGCAGTTCTTC CASSLTSGRGGEQFF
TRBJ1-2 TRBV27 once - TGTGCCAGCAGTAGAAGAACAGGGCCTGGTGGCTACACCTTC CASSRRTGPGGYTF
TRBJ1-5 TRBV18 - - TGTGCCAGCTCACTGACAGGAAGCAATCAGCCCCAGCATTTT CASSLTGSNQPQHF